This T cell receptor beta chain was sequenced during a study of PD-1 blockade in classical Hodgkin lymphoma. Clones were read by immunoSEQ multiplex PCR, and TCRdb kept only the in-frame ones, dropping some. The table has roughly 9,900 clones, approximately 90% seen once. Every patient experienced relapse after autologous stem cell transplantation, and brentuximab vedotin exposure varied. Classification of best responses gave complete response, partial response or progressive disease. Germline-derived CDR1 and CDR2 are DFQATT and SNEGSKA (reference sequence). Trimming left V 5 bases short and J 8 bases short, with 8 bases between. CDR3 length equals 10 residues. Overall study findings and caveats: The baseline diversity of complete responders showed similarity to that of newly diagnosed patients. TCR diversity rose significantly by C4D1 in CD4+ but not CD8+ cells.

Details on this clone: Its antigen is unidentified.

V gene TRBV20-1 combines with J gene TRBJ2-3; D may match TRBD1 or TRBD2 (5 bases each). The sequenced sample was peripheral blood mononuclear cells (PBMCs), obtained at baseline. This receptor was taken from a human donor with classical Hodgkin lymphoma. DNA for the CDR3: TGCAGTGCTGGGACGCTTACGCAGTATTTT. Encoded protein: CSAGTLTQYF.